This T cell receptor beta chain is from a study of T-cell reconstitution after alpha-beta-depleted transplantation in children. Study results and caveats: At the one-year point after transplant, T-cell counts and TCRbeta diversity were found to come mostly from T cells that had been newly produced.

The V and J ends lost 2 bases and 4 bases, in that order; junction bases with no gene match: 8. Looked up from germline, CDR1 is SSHAT and CDR2 is FNYEAQ (reference sequence). The CDR3 loop spans 16 amino acids. The sample holds a few counts of this clonotype. Its antigen is not identified. A TCRbeta library incorporating unique molecular identifiers was prepared. MiXCR was run by TCRdb on the PCR reads, yielding one entry per CDR3 protein. The table records about 830,000 distinct CDR3 sequences, 15% to 20% of them present only once. The sequence was collected from a male patient younger than 18 who had a stem cell transplant for acute lymphoblastic leukemia, so the T cells may come from the graft donor. The V gene is TRBV7-7, the J gene TRBJ2-5; TRBD2 agrees at 9 bases. The sample in question was PBMCs, mostly from graft donor cells, obtained 360 days after TCRalphabeta/CD19-depleted stem cell transplant. The CDR3 region is CASSLSPAGGGETQYF. The CDR3 bases are TGTGCCAGCAGCTTAAGCCCAGCGGGAGGAGGAGAGACCCAGTACTTC.